This is a list of T cell receptor beta chains from one sample in a study of blood T cell repertoires in COVID-19. The protocol was immunoSEQ multiplex PCR, while the TCRdb copy is restricted to in-frame clones and leaves out a portion. The data hold roughly 250,000 clones, with about 87% observed a single time. Sequencing was carried out using PBMCs or T cells enriched from blood (not recorded which). Every receptor here comes from a woman between 45 and 65 years old who had recovered from COVID-19. Each CDR3 is given with its conserved first and last residue.

j_call	v_call	cdr3_aa
TRBJ1-1	TRBV28	CASTSNPGGDTEAFF
TRBJ2-5	TRBV9	CASSVGGGSPVQETQYF
TRBJ1-2	TRBV29-1	CSVEGRDYGYTF
TRBJ2-1	TRBV11-2	CASSLVGGRGAEQFF
TRBJ2-1	TRBV27	CASSFFAGEGNEQFF
TRBJ2-3	TRBV11-3	CASSLGDRGTADTQYF
TRBJ1-2	TRBV5-1	CASSSDITSDYGYTF
TRBJ1-5	TRBV28	CASSLLGQGNQPQHF
TRBJ1-1	TRBV3-1/TRBV3-2	CASSQGGQMNTEAFF
TRBJ2-7	TRBV21-1	CASRNPGQGGSYEQYF
TRBJ2-7	TRBV7-2	CASSLGGGEYEQYF
TRBJ2-3	TRBV5-6	CASSLYLAGGLADTQYF
TRBJ2-5	TRBV15	CATSRPRQGVRIETQYF
TRBJ2-1	TRBV7-9	CASSPSRLGRNEQFF
TRBJ2-1	TRBV4-1	CASSQEPGLALGKQFF
TRBJ1-5	TRBV5-1	CASSLGDNLGQPQHF
TRBJ2-3	TRBV28	CASSPTGQDASDTQYF
TRBJ1-2	TRBV7-2	CASSLGGQGARGYTF
TRBJ2-7	TRBV28	CASSPPTGSSSSYEQYF
TRBJ2-5	TRBV7-8	CASRNPSWSSQETQYF
TRBJ2-1	TRBV2	CASSEGLAYNEQFF
TRBJ2-2	TRBV25-1	CASSETGRQSGELFF
TRBJ2-1	TRBV7-2	CASSFMGGYNEQFF
TRBJ2-7	TRBV11-2	CASSFSTSGSYEQYF
TRBJ1-1	TRBV7-2	CASSSDRENTEAFF
TRBJ2-1	TRBV6-5	CASSPPTGLYNEQFF